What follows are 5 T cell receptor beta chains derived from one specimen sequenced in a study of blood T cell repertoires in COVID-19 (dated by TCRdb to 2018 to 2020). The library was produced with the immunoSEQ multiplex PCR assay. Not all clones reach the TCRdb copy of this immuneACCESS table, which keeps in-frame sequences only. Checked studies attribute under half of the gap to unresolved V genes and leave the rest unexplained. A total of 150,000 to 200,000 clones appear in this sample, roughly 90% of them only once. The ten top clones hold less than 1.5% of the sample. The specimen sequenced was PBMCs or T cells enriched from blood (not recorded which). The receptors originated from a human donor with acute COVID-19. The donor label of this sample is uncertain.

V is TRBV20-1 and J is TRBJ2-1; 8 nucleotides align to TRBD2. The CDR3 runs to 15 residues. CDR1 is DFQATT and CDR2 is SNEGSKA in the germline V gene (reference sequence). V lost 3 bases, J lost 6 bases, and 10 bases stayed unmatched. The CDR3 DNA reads TGCAGTGCTAGTCGGCCGGGACTAGATGGCAATGAGCAGTTCTTC. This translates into CSASRPGLDGNEQFF.

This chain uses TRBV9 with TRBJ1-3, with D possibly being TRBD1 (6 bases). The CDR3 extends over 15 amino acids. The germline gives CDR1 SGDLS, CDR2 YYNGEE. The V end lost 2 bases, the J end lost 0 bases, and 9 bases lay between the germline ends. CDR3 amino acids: CASSVQGISGNTIYF. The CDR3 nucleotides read TGTGCCAGCAGCGTTCAGGGGATCTCTGGAAACACCATATATTTT.

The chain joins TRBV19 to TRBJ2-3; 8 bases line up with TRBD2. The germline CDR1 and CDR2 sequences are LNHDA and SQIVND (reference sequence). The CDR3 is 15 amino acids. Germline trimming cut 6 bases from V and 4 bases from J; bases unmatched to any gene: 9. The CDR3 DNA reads TGTGCCAGTAGAAAAGGACTAGCACATTCAGATACGCAGTATTTT. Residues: CASRKGLAHSDTQYF.

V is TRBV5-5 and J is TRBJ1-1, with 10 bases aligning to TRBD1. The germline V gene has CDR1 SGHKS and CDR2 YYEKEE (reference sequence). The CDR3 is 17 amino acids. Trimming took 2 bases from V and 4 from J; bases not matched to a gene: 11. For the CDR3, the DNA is TGTGCCAGCAGCTTTTGGGAGACAGGGGGCGCGGGCACTGAAGCTTTCTTT. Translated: CASSFWETGGAGTEAFF.

The CDR3 reads CASNPVPREGYGYTF. The CDR3 DNA reads as TGTGCCAGTAACCCTGTGCCTCGGGAAGGCTATGGCTACACCTTC. The rearrangement uses TRBV19 and TRBJ1-2, with unresolved D. The V gene's germline CDR1 is LNHDA and CDR2 SQIVND (reference sequence). The CDR3 contains 15 residues. V was trimmed by 7 bases and J by 4 bases, leaving 19 bases between them. Drawing the rest from reference TRBV19 and TRBJ1-2, the complete variable domain is DGGITQSPKYLFRKEGQNVTLSCEQNLNHDAMYWYRQDPGQGLRLIYYSQIVNDFQKGDIAEGYSVSREKKESFPLTVTSAQKNPTAFYLCASNPVPREGYGYTFGSGTRLTVV.